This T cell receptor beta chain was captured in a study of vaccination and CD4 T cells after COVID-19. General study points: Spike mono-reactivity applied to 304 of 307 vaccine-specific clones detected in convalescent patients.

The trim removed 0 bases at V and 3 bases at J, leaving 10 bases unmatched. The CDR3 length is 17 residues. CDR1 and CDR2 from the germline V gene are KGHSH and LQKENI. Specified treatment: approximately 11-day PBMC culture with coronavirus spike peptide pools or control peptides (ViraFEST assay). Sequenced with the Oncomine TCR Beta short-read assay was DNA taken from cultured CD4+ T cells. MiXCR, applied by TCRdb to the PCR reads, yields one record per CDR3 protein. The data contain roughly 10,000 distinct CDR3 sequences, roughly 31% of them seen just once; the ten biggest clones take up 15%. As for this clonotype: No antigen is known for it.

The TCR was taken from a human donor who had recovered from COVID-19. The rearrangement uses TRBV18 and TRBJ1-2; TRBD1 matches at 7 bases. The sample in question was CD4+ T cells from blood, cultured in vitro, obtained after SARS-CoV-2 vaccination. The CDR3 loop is CASSPPKGQPSDYGYTF. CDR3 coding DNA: TGTGCCAGCTCACCACCGAAGGGACAGCCTTCGGACTATGGCTACACCTTC.